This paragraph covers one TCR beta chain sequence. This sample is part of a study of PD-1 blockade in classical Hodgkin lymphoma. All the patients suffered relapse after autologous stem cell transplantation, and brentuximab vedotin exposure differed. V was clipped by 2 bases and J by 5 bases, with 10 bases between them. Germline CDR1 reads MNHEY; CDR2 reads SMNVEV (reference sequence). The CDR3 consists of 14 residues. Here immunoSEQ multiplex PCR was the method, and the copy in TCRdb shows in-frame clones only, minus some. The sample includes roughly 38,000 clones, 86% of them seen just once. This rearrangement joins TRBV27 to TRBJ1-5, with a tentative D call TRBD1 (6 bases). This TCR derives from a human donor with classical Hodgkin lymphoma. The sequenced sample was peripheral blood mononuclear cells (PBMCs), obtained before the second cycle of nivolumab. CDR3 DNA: TGTGCCAGCAGTTTACGGTCAGGGGATCAGCCCCAGCATTTT. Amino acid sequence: CASSLRSGDQPQHF.